The present entry profiles one TCR beta chain with its context. Its specificity is unknown. This entry belongs to a study of OX40 agonist ivuxolimab in advanced cancers. Background on the study: Prior checkpoint blockade (anti-PD-1, anti-PD-L1 or anti-CTLA-4) was permitted; about 40% had it. Partial responses were seen in three patients, one with hepatocellular carcinoma and two with cutaneous melanoma.

Study-level findings and limits: Dose levels from 0.1 to 3.0 mg/kg saw CD4+ and CD8+ blood T cells expand clonally by week 6. Nonresponders, in some cases, also had low normalized T-cell clonal expansion.

Germline V CDR1 and CDR2: MGHRA, YSYEKL. CDR3 length: 20 residues. The V and J ends lost 6 bases and 9 bases, in that order; junction bases with no gene match: 23. Using immunoSEQ multiplex PCR, the repertoire was profiled, and TCRdb retains in-frame clones only, with some absent. The sample includes over 50,000 clones, over 80% of them seen just once. This material consisted of CD4+ or CD8+ T cells sorted from blood, taken in a trial of the OX40 agonist ivuxolimab. V is TRBV4-1 and J is TRBJ2-1; TRBD2 matches at 13 bases. This TCR was recovered from an adult with an advanced solid tumor such as melanoma, head and neck, liver or kidney cancer. The CDR3: CASSQQARSMTSGRSSEQFF. The CDR3 region has the DNA TGCGCCAGCAGTCAACAAGCACGCTCTATGACTAGCGGGAGGTCAAGTGAGCAGTTCTTC.